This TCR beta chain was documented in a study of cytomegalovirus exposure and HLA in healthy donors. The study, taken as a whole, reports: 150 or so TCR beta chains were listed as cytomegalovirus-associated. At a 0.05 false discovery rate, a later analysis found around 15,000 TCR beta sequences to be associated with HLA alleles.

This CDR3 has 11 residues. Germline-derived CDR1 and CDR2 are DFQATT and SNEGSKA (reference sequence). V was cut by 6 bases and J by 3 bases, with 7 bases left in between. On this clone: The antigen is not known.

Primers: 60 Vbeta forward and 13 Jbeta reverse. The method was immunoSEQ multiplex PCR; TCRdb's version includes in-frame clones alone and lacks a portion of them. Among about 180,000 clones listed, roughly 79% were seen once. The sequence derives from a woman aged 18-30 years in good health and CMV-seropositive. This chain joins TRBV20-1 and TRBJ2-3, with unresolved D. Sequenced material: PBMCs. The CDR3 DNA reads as TGCAGTGCAATCCCAACAGATACGCAGTATTTT. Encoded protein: CSAIPTDTQYF.